This TCR beta chain was identified during a study of shared clonotypes between healthy human individuals (dated by TCRdb to the early 2020s). With regard to the full study: A few men and two women, aged 18 to 49 years, made up the cohort. For each donor, CD4 naive and CD4 memory were each run on three plates, CD8 naive on two plates, and CD8 memory on one plate. To estimate repertoire size and how much clonotypes are shared between individuals, the study performed deep sequencing of blood TCR repertoires from a few healthy adults. To increase sequencing depth and limit assay-specific biases, different laboratories used diverse techniques to prepare libraries and sequence TCR repertoires. Leukapheresis yielded between about 0.9 and 9 billion PBMCs per donor.

A remark on this clone: This clone's antigen is unknown. No per-base quality is available; no much larger clone lies one base away. Additional DNA sequences in this sample encode the identical CDR3.

Using the deep immunoSEQ assay, multiplex PCR amplified TCR CDR3 regions from genomic DNA. For each cell subset, the extracted genomic DNA was distributed evenly across all wells of several immunoSEQ 96-well plates, and each plate served as one replicate. For sorted subsets, approximately 200 ng of genomic DNA, equivalent to 25,000 to 35,000 T cell genomes, went into each replicate PCR. Purified libraries were quantified with a Qubit 3.0 fluorometer, sized on a Bioanalyzer 2100, and re-quantified with the KAPA Library Quantification kit. Every immunoSEQ 96-well plate was sequenced on a dedicated single-read 150-cycle Illumina NextSeq 550 flow cell. The published analysis was carried out like this. Because the immunoSEQ output included only junctional sequences and no quality scores, the filtering could not be the same as the filtering used for full-length reads. To assign V/J genes and CDR3, sequences were annotated against IMGT germline references using PyIR, a Python wrapper for IgBLAST v1.9. Reads were filtered out if the reads had weak V/J assignments (E-value above 1e-6), no CDR3, stop codons, out-of-frame junctions, or ambiguous translated residues. V3J clonotypes were defined as sequences sharing an identical inferred V gene, J gene, and CDR3 amino acid sequence. Percentage overlap between repertoires was calculated by dividing the number of shared unique clonotypes by the size of the smaller repertoire. Richness of each repertoire was evaluated using RTK rarefaction, the Chao1 estimator, and Recon v2.1 estimates of unobserved clonotypes. Generation probabilities for all TCRbeta clonotypes obtained by the gDNA method from a handful of donors were computed using OLGA. TCRdb retrieved this table from immuneACCESS and kept in-frame rearrangements only. Not all clones are present; in checked studies, unresolved V genes account for under half, and no reason is known for the remainder. V and J calls and clone size are given by that table; D and trimming were obtained from the DNA. A total of about 2.1 million clones appear in this sample, 80% to 95% of them only once. The ten largest account for over 1.5% of the sample.

Summary of the overall study and its limitations: Higher generation probabilities were observed for clonotypes shared by all four sorted-subset donors than for non-shared clonotypes. Pairwise subsampling led to the expectation that sequencing depth would affect the degree of clonotype sharing among donors. Naive subsets generally had larger estimated clonotype richness than memory subsets. When four donors were compared, the shared fraction of clonotypes was roughly 4.8% for naive CD4, around 3.6% for naive CD8, roughly 2.3% for memory CD4, and 0.4% for memory CD8. The small number of donors limited the genetic and exposure-history diversity represented. Even with the large sequencing depth, rarefaction of the sorted-subset datasets indicated that sequencing was incomplete. Sampling was restricted to blood, and TCR repertoires in tissue are likely to differ from TCR repertoires in blood.

The CDR3 runs 14 amino acids, cysteine and phenylalanine included. Solely the CDR3 DNA is kept, with 42 bases framed from the first base. CDR1 and CDR2 are drawn from the germline V gene: SGDLS, YYNGEE. V is pruned by 3 bases and J by 1 base, leaving 3 bases of the junction without a gene match. CD8 naive samples were CD45RO-negative cells positively selected for CCR7, giving a CD45RA+CCR7+ population that excluded TemRA cells. Donors were healthy HIV-negative adults with no recently reported acute infections or vaccinations. All donors were Caucasian adults living in Nashville, Tennessee, USA. Blood was obtained by leukapheresis, after which PBMCs were separated by Ficoll-Histopaque density gradient centrifugation and cryopreserved in liquid nitrogen vapor phase. Analytical flow cytometry was used to check the purity and quantity of every magnetically sorted T cell population. Genomic DNA was isolated from every sorted fraction and measured by UV absorbance on a Nanodrop 2000c.

The sequenced sample was naive CD8+ T cells from PBMCs. The cell subset or site label, read with the paper, signifies: CD45RA+CCR7+. This sequence originates from a man between 18 and 29 years old in good health. Some clones in this sample may be carry-over from other donors' samples. The chain was built from TRBV9 and TRBJ2-7; TRBD1 lines up with 8 middle nucleotides. The nucleotide sequence reads TGTGCCAGCAGCGCCGGGGACAGGTCCTACGAGCAGTACTTC. It specifies CASSAGDRSYEQYF.